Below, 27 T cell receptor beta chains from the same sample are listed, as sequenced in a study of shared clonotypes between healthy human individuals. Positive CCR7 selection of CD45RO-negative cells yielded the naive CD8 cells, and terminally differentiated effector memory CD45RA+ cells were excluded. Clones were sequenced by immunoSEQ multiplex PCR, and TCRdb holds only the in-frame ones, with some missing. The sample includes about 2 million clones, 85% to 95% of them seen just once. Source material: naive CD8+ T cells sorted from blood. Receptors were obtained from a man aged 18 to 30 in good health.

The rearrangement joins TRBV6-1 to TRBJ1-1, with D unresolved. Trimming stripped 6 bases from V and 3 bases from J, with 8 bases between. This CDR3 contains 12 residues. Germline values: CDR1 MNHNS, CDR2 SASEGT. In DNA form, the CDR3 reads TGTGCCAGCAGCTACAAGTACACTGAAGCTTTCTTT. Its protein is CASSYKYTEAFF.

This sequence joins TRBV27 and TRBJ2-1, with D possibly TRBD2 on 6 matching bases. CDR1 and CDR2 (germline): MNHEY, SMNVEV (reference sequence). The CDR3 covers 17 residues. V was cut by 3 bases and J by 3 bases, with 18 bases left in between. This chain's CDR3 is CASSFTNPRLVYNEQFF. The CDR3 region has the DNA TGTGCCAGCAGTTTCACAAATCCCCGACTAGTCTACAATGAGCAGTTCTTC.

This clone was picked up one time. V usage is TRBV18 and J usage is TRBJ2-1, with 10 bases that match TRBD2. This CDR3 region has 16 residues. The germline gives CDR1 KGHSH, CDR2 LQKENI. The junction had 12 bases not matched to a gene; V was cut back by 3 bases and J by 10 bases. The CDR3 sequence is CASSPSRLAGVGEQFF. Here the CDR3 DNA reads TGTGCCAGCTCACCGTCTCGGCTAGCGGGAGTAGGGGAGCAGTTCTTC.

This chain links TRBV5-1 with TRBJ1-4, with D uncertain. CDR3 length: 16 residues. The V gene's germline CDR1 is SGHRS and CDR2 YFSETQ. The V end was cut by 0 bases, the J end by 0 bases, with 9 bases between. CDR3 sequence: CASSLVADTTNEKLFF. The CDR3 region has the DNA TGCGCCAGCAGCTTGGTGGCAGACACAACTAATGAAAAACTGTTTTTT.

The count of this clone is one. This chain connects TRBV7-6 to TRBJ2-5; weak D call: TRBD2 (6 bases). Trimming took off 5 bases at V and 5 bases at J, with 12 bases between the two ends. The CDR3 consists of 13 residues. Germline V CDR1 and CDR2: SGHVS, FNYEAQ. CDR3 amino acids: CASSPGGRETQYF. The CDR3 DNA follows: TGTGCCAGCAGCCCCGGGGGTAGGGAGACCCAGTACTTC.

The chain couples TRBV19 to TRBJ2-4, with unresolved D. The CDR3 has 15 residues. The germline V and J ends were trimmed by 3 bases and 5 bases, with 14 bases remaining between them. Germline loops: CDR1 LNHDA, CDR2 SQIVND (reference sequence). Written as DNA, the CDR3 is TGTGCCAGTAGTATCGGTTCGGGCTCCCAAAACATTCAGTACTTC. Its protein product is CASSIGSGSQNIQYF.

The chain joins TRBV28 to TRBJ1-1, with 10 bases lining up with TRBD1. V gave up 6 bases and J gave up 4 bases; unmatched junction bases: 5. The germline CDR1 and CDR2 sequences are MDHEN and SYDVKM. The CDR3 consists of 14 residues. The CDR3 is CASSRDRGTTEAFF. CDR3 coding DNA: TGTGCCAGCAGCCGGGACAGGGGCACCACTGAAGCTTTCTTT.

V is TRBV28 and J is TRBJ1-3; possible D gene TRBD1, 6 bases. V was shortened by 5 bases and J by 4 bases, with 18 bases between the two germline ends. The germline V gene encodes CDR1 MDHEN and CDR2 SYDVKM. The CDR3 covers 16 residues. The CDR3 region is CASSPPGEGEGNTIYF. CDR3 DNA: TGTGCCAGCAGTCCCCCAGGGGAGGGAGAGGGAAACACCATATATTTT.

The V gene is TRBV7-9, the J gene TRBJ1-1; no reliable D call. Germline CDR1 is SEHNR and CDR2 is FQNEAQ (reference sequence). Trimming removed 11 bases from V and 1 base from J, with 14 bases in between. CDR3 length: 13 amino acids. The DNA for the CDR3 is TGTGCCGGATTACCTCAGGAGAACACTGAAGCTTTCTTT. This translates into CAGLPQENTEAFF.

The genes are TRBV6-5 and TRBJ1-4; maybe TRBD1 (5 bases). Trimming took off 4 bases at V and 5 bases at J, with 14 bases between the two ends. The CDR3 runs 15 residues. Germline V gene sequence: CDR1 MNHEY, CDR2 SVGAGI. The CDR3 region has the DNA TGTGCCAGCAGTTTAGACGGCGGGGGAAATGAAAAACTGTTTTTT. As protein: CASSLDGGGNEKLFF.

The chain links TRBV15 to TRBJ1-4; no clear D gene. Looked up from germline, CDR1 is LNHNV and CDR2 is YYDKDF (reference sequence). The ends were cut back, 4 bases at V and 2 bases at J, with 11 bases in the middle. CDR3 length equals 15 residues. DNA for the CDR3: TGTGCCACCAGCATGGGGTGGGTTACTAATGAAAAACTGTTTTTT. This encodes CATSMGWVTNEKLFF. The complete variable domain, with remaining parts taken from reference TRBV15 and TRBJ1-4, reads DAMVIQNPRYQVTQFGKPVTLSCSQTLNHNVMYWYQQKSSQAPKLLFHYYDKDFNNEADTPDNFQSRRPNTSFCFLDIRSPGLGDTAMYLCATSMGWVTNEKLFFGSGTQLSVL.

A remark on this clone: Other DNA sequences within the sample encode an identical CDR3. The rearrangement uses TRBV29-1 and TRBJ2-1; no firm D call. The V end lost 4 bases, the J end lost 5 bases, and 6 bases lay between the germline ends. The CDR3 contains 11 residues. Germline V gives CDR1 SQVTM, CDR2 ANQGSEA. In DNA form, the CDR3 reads TGCAGCGTTGTAGGAGACAATGAGCAGTTCTTC. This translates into CSVVGDNEQFF.

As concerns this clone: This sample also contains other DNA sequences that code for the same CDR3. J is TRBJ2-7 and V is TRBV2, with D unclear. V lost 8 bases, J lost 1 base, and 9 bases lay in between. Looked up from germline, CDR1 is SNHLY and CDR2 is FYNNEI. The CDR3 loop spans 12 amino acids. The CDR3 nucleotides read TGTGCCAGCTCGGACGGTTCCTACGAGCAGTACTTC. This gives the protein CASSDGSYEQYF.

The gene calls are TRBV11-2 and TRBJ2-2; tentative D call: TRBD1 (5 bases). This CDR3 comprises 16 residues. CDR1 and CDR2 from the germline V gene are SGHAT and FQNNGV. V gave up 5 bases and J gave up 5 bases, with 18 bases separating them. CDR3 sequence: CASSPLGLAGTGELFF. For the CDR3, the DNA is TGTGCCAGCAGCCCTCTAGGGTTAGCAGGGACCGGGGAGCTGTTTTTT.

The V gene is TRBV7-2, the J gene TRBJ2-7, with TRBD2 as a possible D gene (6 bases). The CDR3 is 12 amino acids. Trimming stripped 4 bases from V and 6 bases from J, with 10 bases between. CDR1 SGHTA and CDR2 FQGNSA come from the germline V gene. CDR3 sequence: CASSSGVLEQYF. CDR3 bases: TGTGCCAGCAGCTCGGGAGTACTCGAGCAGTACTTC.

The CDR3 region has the DNA TGTGCCAGCAGTGGGATGCGGCGGACCGGAGCAACTAATGAAAAACTGTTTTTT. It yields the protein CASSGMRRTGATNEKLFF. The chain couples TRBV2 to TRBJ1-4; no clear D gene. The CDR3 spans 18 residues. Trimming removed 4 bases at V and 0 bases at J, with 18 bases between. Germline V gene sequence: CDR1 SNHLY, CDR2 FYNNEI.

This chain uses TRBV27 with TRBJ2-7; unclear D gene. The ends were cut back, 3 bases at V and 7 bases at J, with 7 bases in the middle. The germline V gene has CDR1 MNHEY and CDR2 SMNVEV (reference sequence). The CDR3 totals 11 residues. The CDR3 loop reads CASSFIGEQYF. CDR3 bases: TGTGCCAGCAGTTTTATTGGGGAGCAGTACTTC.

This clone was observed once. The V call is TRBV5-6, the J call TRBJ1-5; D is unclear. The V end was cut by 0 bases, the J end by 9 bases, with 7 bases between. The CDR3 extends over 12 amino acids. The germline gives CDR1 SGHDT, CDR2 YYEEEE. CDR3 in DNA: TGTGCCAGCAGCTTGGGTCCGGTGCCCCAGCATTTT. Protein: CASSLGPVPQHF.

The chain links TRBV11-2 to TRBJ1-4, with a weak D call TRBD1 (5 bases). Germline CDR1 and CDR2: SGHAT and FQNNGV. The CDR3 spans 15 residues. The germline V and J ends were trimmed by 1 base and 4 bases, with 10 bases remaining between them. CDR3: CASSLGAGFNEKLFF. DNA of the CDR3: TGTGCCAGCAGCTTAGGGGCAGGGTTTAATGAAAAACTGTTTTTT.

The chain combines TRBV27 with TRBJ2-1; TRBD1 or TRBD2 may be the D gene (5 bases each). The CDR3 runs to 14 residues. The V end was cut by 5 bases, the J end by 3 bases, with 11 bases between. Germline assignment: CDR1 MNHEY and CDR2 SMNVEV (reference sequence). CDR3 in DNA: TGTGCCAGCAGTGATCGGGACCACTACAATGAGCAGTTCTTC. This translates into CASSDRDHYNEQFF.

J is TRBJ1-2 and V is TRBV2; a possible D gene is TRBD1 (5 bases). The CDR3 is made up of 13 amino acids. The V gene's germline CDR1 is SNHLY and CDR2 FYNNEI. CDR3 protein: CDAWGSTDYGYTF. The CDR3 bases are TGTGATGCGTGGGGCTCGACGGACTATGGCTACACCTTC.

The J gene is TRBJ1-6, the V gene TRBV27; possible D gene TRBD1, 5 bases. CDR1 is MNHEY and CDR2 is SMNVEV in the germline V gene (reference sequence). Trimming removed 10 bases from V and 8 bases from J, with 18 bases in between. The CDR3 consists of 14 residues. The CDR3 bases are TGTGCCACCAGGGACCTCGATCAGGATTCACCCCTCCACTTT. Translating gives CATRDLDQDSPLHF.

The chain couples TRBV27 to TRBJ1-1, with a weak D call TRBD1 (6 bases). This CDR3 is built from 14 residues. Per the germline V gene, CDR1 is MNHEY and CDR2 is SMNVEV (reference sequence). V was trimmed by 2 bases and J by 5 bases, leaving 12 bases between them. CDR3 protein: CASSLIGGQTEAFF. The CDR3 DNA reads TGTGCCAGCAGTTTAATCGGGGGGCAAACTGAAGCTTTCTTT.

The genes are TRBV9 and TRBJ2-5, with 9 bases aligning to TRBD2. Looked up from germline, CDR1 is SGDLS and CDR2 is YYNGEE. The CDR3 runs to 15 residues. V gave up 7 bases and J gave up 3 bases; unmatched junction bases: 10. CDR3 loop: CASADPRGGEETQYF. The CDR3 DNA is TGTGCCAGCGCGGACCCGCGGGGGGGCGAAGAGACCCAGTACTTC.

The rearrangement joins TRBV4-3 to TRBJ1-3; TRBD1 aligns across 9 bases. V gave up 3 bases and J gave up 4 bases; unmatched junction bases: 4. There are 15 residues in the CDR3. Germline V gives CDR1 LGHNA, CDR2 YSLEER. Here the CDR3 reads CASSHLQGAGNTIYF. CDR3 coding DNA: TGCGCCAGCAGCCACTTACAGGGGGCGGGAAACACCATATATTTT.

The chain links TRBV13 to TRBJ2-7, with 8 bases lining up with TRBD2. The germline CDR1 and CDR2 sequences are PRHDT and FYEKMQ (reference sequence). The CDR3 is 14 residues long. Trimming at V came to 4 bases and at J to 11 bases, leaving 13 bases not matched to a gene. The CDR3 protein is CASSSRLAMEGEYF. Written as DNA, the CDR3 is TGTGCCAGCAGCTCTCGACTAGCGATGGAAGGGGAGTACTTC.

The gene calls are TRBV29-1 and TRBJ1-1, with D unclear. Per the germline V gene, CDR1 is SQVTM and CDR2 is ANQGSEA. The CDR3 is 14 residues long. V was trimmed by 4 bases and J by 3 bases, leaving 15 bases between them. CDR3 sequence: CSVVPGNLDTEAFF. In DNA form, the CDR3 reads TGCAGCGTTGTCCCGGGAAATCTTGACACTGAAGCTTTCTTT.